The following is a TCR beta chain sequence with its context. Its antigen is unknown. Sequencing was performed with immunoSEQ multiplex PCR; in TCRdb, only in-frame clones are kept and a portion is missing. The sample lists approximately 150,000 clones, about 88% seen once, with 1.6% in the top ten. Trimming removed 7 bases at V and 4 bases at J, with 14 bases between. Looked up from germline, CDR1 is LNHDA and CDR2 is SQIVND (reference sequence). This CDR3 is built from 13 residues. This sample is drawn from a study of T cell responses to AZD1222 COVID-19 vaccine. Broader study findings: Spike-specific TCR depth and breadth grew after two AZD1222 doses. Clonal diversity was possibly underestimated; the donors were predominantly white British and more often female. CD4 TCRs linked to vaccination spanned spike, dominating at 160-218 and 743-854. At baseline, seropositivity was found in only a handful of AZD1222 recipients.

The TCR originated in an adult in good health. The chain recombines TRBV19 with TRBJ2-7; tentatively, D is TRBD1 or TRBD2 (6 bases each). Sequenced material: peripheral blood, taken on day 0 of AZD1222 vaccination. CDR3 bases: TGTGCCAGTATGGGGCAGGGGAGGTACGAGCAGTACTTC. Translated, it gives CASMGQGRYEQYF. Full variable domain (rest looked up from reference TRBV19 and TRBJ2-7): DGGITQSPKYLFRKEGQNVTLSCEQNLNHDAMYWYRQDPGQGLRLIYYSQIVNDFQKGDIAEGYSVSREKKESFPLTVTSAQKNPTAFYLCASMGQGRYEQYFGPGTRLTVT.